This T cell receptor (beta chain) was identified during a study of shared clonotypes between healthy human individuals. Naive CD8 cells were CD45RO-negative, positively selected for CCR7, excluding terminally differentiated effector memory CD45RA+ cells. Trimming shortened V by 1 base and J by 7 bases, and 6 bases separated the two germline ends. The germline gives CDR1 MNHNY, CDR2 SVGAGI (reference sequence). This CDR3 has 12 residues. Sequenced by immunoSEQ multiplex PCR; TCRdb stores in-frame clones only, minus some. The sample holds roughly 2,000,000 clones, around 96% seen once. The chain employs TRBV6-6 and TRBJ2-3; D is ambiguous. The TCR comes from a young man in good health. Material: naive CD8+ T cells sorted from blood. The CDR3 DNA is TGTGCCAGCAGTTACTTGGAATATACGCAGTATTTT. It specifies CASSYLEYTQYF.